The TCR beta chain described here comes from a study of T cell repertoires in cytomegalovirus infection. In the study overall: Use of recently identified HLA-C-restricted and well-studied HLA-B-restricted CMV epitopes was part of the study. TCR beta signatures that were public indicated CMV infection and matching HLA type. Study results and caveats: HLA-C-restricted CMV clonotypes gave the most frequent clonotype in two of eight donors.

In its sample, this clonotype was seen many times. What it recognizes is unknown. TCRdb redid the calling of the reads with MiXCR, one entry per CDR3 protein. Of about 920,000 distinct CDR3 sequences in the sample, roughly 30% were seen once. In germline, CDR1 is SGHVS, CDR2 FNYEAQ. The CDR3 totals 16 residues. The V end was cut by 3 bases, the J end by 3 bases, with 15 bases between. This clonotype originated in a human donor in good health (CMV status not recorded). Some clones in this sample may be carry-over from other donors' samples. The V call is TRBV7-6, the J call TRBJ2-1; possible D gene TRBD1, 5 bases. The sequencing used cultured CD8+ T cells from PBMCs, collected from culture after CMV antigen stimulation. The CDR3 coding sequence is TGTGCCAGCAGCTTCCAGGGTCCGTATCGCTACAATGAGCAGTTCTTC. Translation: CASSFQGPYRYNEQFF.